This TCR beta chain stems from a study of cytomegalovirus exposure and HLA in healthy donors. The study, taken as a whole, reports: Many donors shared some public TCRs, even though most TCR sequences were rare. The likely explanation for a cluster of highly shared sequence variants was sequencing artifact.

The CDR3 has 13 amino acids. Germline CDR1 reads SGHAT; CDR2 reads FQNNGV. The V end was cut by 3 bases, the J end by 11 bases, with 16 bases between. As concerns this clone: What it binds is unknown.

The PCR contained 60 Vbeta and 13 Jbeta primers. Repertoires were generated with immunoSEQ multiplex PCR, while TCRdb's copy carries only in-frame clones and drops some. The table records about 160,000 clones, 60% to 80% of them present only once. Sequencing was done on a sample of PBMCs. The sequence was collected from a woman aged 50 to 60 in good health and CMV-seropositive. This chain uses TRBV11-2 with TRBJ1-1; perhaps TRBD1 as D (6 bases). CDR3 nucleotides: TGTGCCAGCAGCTTCGTAGGGGGGGGTTTGGCTTTCTTT. This codes for CASSFVGGGLAFF.